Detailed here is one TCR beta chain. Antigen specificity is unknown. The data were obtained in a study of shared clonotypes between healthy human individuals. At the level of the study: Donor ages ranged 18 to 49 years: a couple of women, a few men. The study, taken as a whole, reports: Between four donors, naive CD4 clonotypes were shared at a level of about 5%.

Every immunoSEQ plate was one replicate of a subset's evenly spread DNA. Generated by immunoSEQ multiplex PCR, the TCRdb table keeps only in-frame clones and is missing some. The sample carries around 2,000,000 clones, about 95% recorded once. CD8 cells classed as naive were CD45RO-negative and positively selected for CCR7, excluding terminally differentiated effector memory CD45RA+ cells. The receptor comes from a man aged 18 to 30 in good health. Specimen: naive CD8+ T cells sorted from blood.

The CDR3 reads CASKGLSYEQYF. The CDR3, as DNA: TGTGCCAGCAAGGGCCTCTCCTACGAGCAGTACTTC. The rearrangement uses TRBV6-5 and TRBJ2-7; D is unresolved. This CDR3 contains 12 residues. Trimming pared 7 bases from V and 0 bases from J, leaving 7 bases between. CDR1 is MNHEY and CDR2 is SVGAGI in the germline V gene.